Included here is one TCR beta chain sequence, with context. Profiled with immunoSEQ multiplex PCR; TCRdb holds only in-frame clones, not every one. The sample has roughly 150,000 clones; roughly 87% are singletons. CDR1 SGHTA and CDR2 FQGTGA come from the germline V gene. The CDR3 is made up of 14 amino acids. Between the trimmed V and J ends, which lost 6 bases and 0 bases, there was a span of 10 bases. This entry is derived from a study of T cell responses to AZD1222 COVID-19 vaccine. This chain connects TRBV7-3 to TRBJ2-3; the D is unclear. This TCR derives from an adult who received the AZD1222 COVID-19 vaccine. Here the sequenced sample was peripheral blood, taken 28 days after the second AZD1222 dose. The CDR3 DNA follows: TGTGCCAGCAGTCAGCGAGCTAGCACAGATACGCAGTATTTT. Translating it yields CASSQRASTDTQYF. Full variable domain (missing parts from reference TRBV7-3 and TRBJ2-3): GAGVSQTPSNKVTEKGKYVELRCDPISGHTALYWYRQSLGQGPEFLIYFQGTGAADDSGLPNDRFFAVRPEGSVSTLKIQRTERGDSAVYLCASSQRASTDTQYFGPGTRLTVL.